These T cell receptor beta chains were read from a single sample in a study of cytomegalovirus exposure and HLA in healthy donors. Repertoires were generated with immunoSEQ multiplex PCR, while TCRdb's copy carries only in-frame clones and drops some. The sample lists about 140,000 clones, 82% seen once, with approximately 1.5% in the top ten. The sample consisted of PBMCs. Source of these receptors: a man between 25 and 39 years old in good health and CMV-seropositive. CDR3s include the opening cysteine and the closing phenylalanine or tryptophan. D genes are given only for firm matches. The size field is filled for only some rows; it gives once, few, many or a size class.

v_call: TRBV19
clone_size: -
d_call: -
j_call: TRBJ1-2
cdr3_aa: CASSFLQAYGNDYGYTF
cdr3_nt: TGTGCCAGTAGTTTTTTGCAGGCCTACGGTAACGACTATGGCTACACCTTC

v_call: TRBV7-9
clone_size: once
d_call: TRBD1
j_call: TRBJ1-2
cdr3_aa: CSSSLRGRGYTF
cdr3_nt: TGTTCCAGCAGCTTAAGGGGGCGAGGCTACACCTTC

v_call: TRBV9
clone_size: -
d_call: -
j_call: TRBJ2-5
cdr3_aa: CASSGGQSGEQYF
cdr3_nt: TGTGCCAGCAGCGGGGGACAGTCGGGGGAGCAGTACTTC

v_call: TRBV5-1
clone_size: -
d_call: TRBD1
j_call: TRBJ1-1
cdr3_aa: CASSLQGDRTEAFF
cdr3_nt: TGCGCCAGCAGCTTGCAGGGGGATAGAACTGAAGCTTTCTTT

v_call: TRBV6-5
clone_size: -
d_call: -
j_call: TRBJ2-2
cdr3_aa: CASSLNTGELFF
cdr3_nt: TGTGCCAGCAGCCTAAACACCGGGGAGCTGTTTTTT

v_call: TRBV25-1
clone_size: -
d_call: TRBD1
j_call: TRBJ1-2
cdr3_aa: CASSSPGTGLYGYTF
cdr3_nt: TGTGCCAGCAGTTCCCCCGGGACAGGGTTATATGGCTACACCTTC

v_call: TRBV20-1
clone_size: -
d_call: -
j_call: TRBJ2-5
cdr3_aa: CSARAQETQYF
cdr3_nt: TGCAGTGCTAGAGCACAGGAGACCCAGTACTTC

v_call: TRBV5-1
clone_size: -
d_call: -
j_call: TRBJ1-1
cdr3_aa: CASSLGPGQGNAFF
cdr3_nt: TGCGCCAGCAGCTTGGGCCCGGGGCAGGGGAATGCTTTCTTT

v_call: TRBV5-1
clone_size: -
d_call: TRBD2
j_call: TRBJ2-7
cdr3_aa: CASSILTVSGRNEQYF
cdr3_nt: TGCGCCAGCAGCATACTGACTGTGAGCGGGAGAAACGAGCAGTACTTC

v_call: TRBV7-8
clone_size: -
d_call: TRBD2
j_call: TRBJ2-2
cdr3_aa: CASSKSGGNTGELFF
cdr3_nt: TGTGCCAGCAGCAAGAGCGGGGGGAACACCGGGGAGCTGTTTTTT

v_call: TRBV15
clone_size: -
d_call: -
j_call: TRBJ1-1
cdr3_aa: CATSRPTTGRTEAFF
cdr3_nt: TGTGCCACCAGCAGGCCTACTACAGGGCGCACTGAAGCTTTCTTT

v_call: TRBV28
clone_size: -
d_call: -
j_call: TRBJ1-1
cdr3_aa: CASTMNTEAFF
cdr3_nt: TGTGCCAGCACCATGAACACTGAAGCTTTCTTT

v_call: TRBV7-9
clone_size: few
d_call: -
j_call: TRBJ2-2
cdr3_aa: CASSFSNTGELFF
cdr3_nt: TGTGCCAGCAGCTTCTCTAACACCGGGGAGCTGTTTTTT

v_call: TRBV6-5
clone_size: -
d_call: -
j_call: TRBJ1-2
cdr3_aa: CASSSGFGYTF
cdr3_nt: TGTGCCAGCAGCTCAGGGTTTGGCTACACCTTC

v_call: TRBV5-1
clone_size: -
d_call: TRBD2
j_call: TRBJ2-5
cdr3_aa: CASSLDSGSRETQYF
cdr3_nt: TGCGCCAGCAGCTTGGATAGCGGGAGCCGTGAGACCCAGTACTTC

v_call: TRBV21-1
clone_size: once
d_call: -
j_call: TRBJ2-7
cdr3_aa: CASSKRPLHTNRGRYEQYF
cdr3_nt: TGTGCCAGCAGCAAAAGGCCCCTTCACACTAACAGGGGGCGCTACGAGCAGTACTTC

v_call: TRBV19
clone_size: -
d_call: TRBD1
j_call: TRBJ1-1
cdr3_aa: CASSPRTGQNTEAFF
cdr3_nt: TGTGCCAGTAGTCCTCGGACAGGGCAGAACACTGAAGCTTTCTTT

v_call: TRBV28
clone_size: -
d_call: TRBD1
j_call: TRBJ1-5
cdr3_aa: CASSSDRESNQPQHF
cdr3_nt: TGTGCCAGCAGTTCCGACAGGGAATCCAATCAGCCCCAGCATTTT

v_call: TRBV19
clone_size: -
d_call: -
j_call: TRBJ1-1
cdr3_aa: CASRWDKNTEAFF
cdr3_nt: TGTGCCAGTAGATGGGACAAAAACACTGAAGCTTTCTTT

v_call: TRBV14
clone_size: -
d_call: -
j_call: TRBJ2-3
cdr3_aa: CASSGSRGVQEDTQYF
cdr3_nt: TGTGCCAGCAGCGGCAGCCGCGGGGTTCAGGAAGATACGCAGTATTTT

v_call: TRBV11-3
clone_size: -
d_call: TRBD2
j_call: TRBJ2-1
cdr3_aa: CASSYSWDSGSNEQFF
cdr3_nt: TGTGCCAGCAGTTACTCATGGGATAGCGGGAGTAATGAGCAGTTCTTC

v_call: TRBV4-1
clone_size: -
d_call: -
j_call: TRBJ1-5
cdr3_aa: CASSQEGRYSNQPQHF
cdr3_nt: TGCGCCAGCAGCCAAGAGGGGAGGTATAGCAATCAGCCCCAGCATTTT

v_call: TRBV28
clone_size: -
d_call: -
j_call: TRBJ1-2
cdr3_aa: CASRQTGYGYTF
cdr3_nt: TGTGCCAGCAGACAGACAGGATATGGCTACACCTTC

v_call: TRBV11-3
clone_size: few
d_call: -
j_call: TRBJ2-7
cdr3_aa: CASSLASQGYEQYF
cdr3_nt: TGTGCCAGCAGCTTAGCCTCACAGGGCTACGAGCAGTACTTC

v_call: TRBV7-2
clone_size: -
d_call: TRBD1
j_call: TRBJ2-7
cdr3_aa: CASSRARPGQGYYEQYF
cdr3_nt: TGTGCCAGCAGCCGCGCAAGACCGGGACAGGGGTACTACGAGCAGTACTTC

v_call: TRBV10-3
clone_size: -
d_call: -
j_call: TRBJ2-7
cdr3_aa: CAISEGGPPYEQYF
cdr3_nt: TGTGCCATCAGTGAGGGGGGCCCCCCCTACGAGCAGTACTTC

v_call: TRBV2
clone_size: -
d_call: -
j_call: TRBJ1-5
cdr3_aa: CASSGDILSNQPQHF
cdr3_nt: TGTGCCAGCAGTGGGGACATCCTTAGCAATCAGCCCCAGCATTTT

v_call: TRBV2
clone_size: -
d_call: TRBD1
j_call: TRBJ2-7
cdr3_aa: CASRGDRPYEQYF
cdr3_nt: TGTGCCAGCAGGGGGGACAGGCCCTACGAGCAGTACTTC

v_call: TRBV18
clone_size: -
d_call: TRBD1
j_call: TRBJ2-7
cdr3_aa: CASSPPGQSSYEQYF
cdr3_nt: TGTGCCAGCTCACCCCCGGGACAGAGCTCCTACGAGCAGTACTTC

v_call: TRBV18
clone_size: -
d_call: -
j_call: TRBJ2-5
cdr3_aa: CASSPPNGQETQYF
cdr3_nt: TGTGCCAGCTCACCCCCGAACGGTCAAGAGACCCAGTACTTC

v_call: TRBV7-9
clone_size: -
d_call: -
j_call: TRBJ1-1
cdr3_aa: CASSEQSFGTEAFF
cdr3_nt: TGTGCCAGCAGCGAACAATCCTTCGGGACTGAAGCTTTCTTT

v_call: TRBV5-4
clone_size: -
d_call: TRBD2
j_call: TRBJ2-1
cdr3_aa: CASSFLAGGQGNEQFF
cdr3_nt: TGTGCCAGCAGCTTTTTAGCGGGGGGGCAAGGGAATGAGCAGTTCTTC

v_call: TRBV7-2
clone_size: -
d_call: -
j_call: TRBJ1-3
cdr3_aa: CASSFHRSSGNTIYF
cdr3_nt: TGTGCCAGCAGCTTTCACAGAAGCTCTGGAAACACCATATATTTT

v_call: TRBV28
clone_size: once
d_call: -
j_call: TRBJ1-2
cdr3_aa: CASSPPSTGEYGYTF
cdr3_nt: TGTGCCAGCAGTCCCCCCTCGACAGGCGAATATGGCTACACCTTC

v_call: TRBV5-1
clone_size: -
d_call: -
j_call: TRBJ2-2
cdr3_aa: CASSLVSGANTGELFF
cdr3_nt: TGCGCCAGCAGCTTGGTTAGCGGCGCGAACACCGGGGAGCTGTTTTTT

v_call: TRBV2
clone_size: -
d_call: TRBD2
j_call: TRBJ2-3
cdr3_aa: CASSQTSGDTQYF
cdr3_nt: TGTGCCAGCAGTCAGACTAGCGGAGATACGCAGTATTTT

v_call: TRBV19
clone_size: -
d_call: -
j_call: TRBJ1-4
cdr3_aa: CASSLNSEKLFF
cdr3_nt: TGTGCCAGTAGCCTAAACAGTGAAAAACTGTTTTTT